This T cell receptor beta chain was profiled in a study of shared clonotypes between healthy human individuals. CDR1 SGHTA and CDR2 FQGNSA come from the germline V gene. Trimming left V 2 bases short and J 9 bases short, with 17 bases between. This CDR3 contains 15 residues. Using immunoSEQ multiplex PCR, the repertoire was profiled, and TCRdb retains in-frame clones only, with some absent. This sample has about a million clones, with about 75% found just once. V and J are TRBV7-2 and TRBJ1-5, with D perhaps TRBD1 (5 bases). The sequence was obtained from a man in his late teens or twenties in good health. The sequencing sample was made of memory CD4+ T cells sorted from blood. Documented subset: CD45RA-negative fraction. Here the CDR3 reads CASSLMLWGGGPQHF. The CDR3 region has the DNA TGTGCCAGCAGCTTAATGTTATGGGGGGGTGGGCCCCAGCATTTT.